This T cell receptor (beta chain) was sequenced in a study of T cell repertoires in cytomegalovirus infection. Study at large: It was the public TCR beta signatures that indicated both CMV infection and matching HLA type. Study-level points and caveats: In two of eight donors, the top clonotype was HLA-C-restricted CMV-specific.

A few counts support this clonotype. Antigen specificity is unknown. The CDR3 runs 18 residues. The germline gives CDR1 SGHTA, CDR2 FQGNSA. The ends lost 9 bases at V and 3 bases at J; junction bases unmatched: 14. TCRdb reprocessed the reads with MiXCR, giving one entry per CDR3 protein. The repertoire holds hundreds of thousands of distinct CDR3 sequences, with about 17% as singletons. The rearrangement joins TRBV7-2 to TRBJ2-3; 14 nucleotides align to TRBD2. The TCR comes from a human donor in good health (CMV status not recorded). Some clones in this sample may be carry-over from other donors' samples. The sample taken for sequencing was PBMCs. The CDR3 reads CASSTSGGAGFGTDTQYF. In DNA, the CDR3 is TGTGCCAGTTCGACTAGCGGGGGGGCTGGGTTTGGGACAGATACGCAGTATTTT.